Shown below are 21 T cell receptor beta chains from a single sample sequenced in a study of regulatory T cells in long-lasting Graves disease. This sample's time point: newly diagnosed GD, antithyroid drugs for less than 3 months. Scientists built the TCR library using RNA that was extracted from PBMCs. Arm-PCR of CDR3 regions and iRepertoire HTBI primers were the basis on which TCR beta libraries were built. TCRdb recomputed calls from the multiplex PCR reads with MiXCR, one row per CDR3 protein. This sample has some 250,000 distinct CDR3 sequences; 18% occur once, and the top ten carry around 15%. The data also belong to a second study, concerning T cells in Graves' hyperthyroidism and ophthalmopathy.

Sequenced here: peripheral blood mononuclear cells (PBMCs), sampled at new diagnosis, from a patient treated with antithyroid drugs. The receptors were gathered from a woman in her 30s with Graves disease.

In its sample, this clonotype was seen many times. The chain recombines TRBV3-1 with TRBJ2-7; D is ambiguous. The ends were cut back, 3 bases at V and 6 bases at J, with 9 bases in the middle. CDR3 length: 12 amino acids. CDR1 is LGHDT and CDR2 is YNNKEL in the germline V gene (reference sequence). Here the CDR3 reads CASSQWQAEQYF. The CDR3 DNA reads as TGTGCCAGCAGCCAGTGGCAGGCCGAGCAGTACTTC.

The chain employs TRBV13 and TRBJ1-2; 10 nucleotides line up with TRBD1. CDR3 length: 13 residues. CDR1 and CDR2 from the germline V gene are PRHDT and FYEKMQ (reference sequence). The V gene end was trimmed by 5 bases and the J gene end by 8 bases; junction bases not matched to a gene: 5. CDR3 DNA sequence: TGTGCCAGCAGCCGGGGACAGGGGAGGGGCTACACCTTC. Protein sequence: CASSRGQGRGYTF.

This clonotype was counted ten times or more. CDR3 bases: TGTGCCAGCAGGCGGACAGAGAGCTCCTACGAGCAGTACTTC. It yields the protein CASRRTESSYEQYF. This chain uses TRBV2 with TRBJ2-7; D is perhaps TRBD1 (6 bases). This CDR3 contains 14 residues. CDR1 is SNHLY, CDR2 FYNNEI, per germline. The V and J ends lost 6 bases and 0 bases respectively, with 12 bases between them.

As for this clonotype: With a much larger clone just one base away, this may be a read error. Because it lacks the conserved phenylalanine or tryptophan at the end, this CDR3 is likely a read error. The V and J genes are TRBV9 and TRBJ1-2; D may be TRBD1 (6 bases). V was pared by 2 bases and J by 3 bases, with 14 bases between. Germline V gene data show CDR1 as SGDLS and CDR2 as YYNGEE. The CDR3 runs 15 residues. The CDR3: CASSVSGTSDYGYTS. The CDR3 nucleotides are TGTGCCAGCAGCGTTTCCGGGACATCCGACTATGGCTACACCTCC.

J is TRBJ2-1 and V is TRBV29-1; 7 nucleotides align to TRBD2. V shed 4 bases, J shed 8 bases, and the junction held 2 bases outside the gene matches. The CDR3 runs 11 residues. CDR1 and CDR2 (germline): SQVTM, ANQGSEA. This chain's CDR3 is CSVGGGYEQFF. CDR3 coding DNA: TGCAGCGTTGGCGGGGGATATGAGCAGTTCTTC.

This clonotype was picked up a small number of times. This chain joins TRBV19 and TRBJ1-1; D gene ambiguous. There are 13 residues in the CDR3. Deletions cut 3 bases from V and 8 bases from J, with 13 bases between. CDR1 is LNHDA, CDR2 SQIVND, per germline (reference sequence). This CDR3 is CASSIGPNSEAFF. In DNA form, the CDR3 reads TGTGCCAGTAGTATCGGCCCCAACTCGGAAGCTTTCTTT.

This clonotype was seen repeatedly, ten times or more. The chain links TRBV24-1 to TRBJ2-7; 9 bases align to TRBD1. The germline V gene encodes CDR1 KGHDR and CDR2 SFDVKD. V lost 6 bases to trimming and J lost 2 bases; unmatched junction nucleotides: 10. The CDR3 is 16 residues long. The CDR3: CATSWWGQGIAYEQYF. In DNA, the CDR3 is TGTGCCACCAGTTGGTGGGGACAGGGCATAGCCTACGAGCAGTACTTC.

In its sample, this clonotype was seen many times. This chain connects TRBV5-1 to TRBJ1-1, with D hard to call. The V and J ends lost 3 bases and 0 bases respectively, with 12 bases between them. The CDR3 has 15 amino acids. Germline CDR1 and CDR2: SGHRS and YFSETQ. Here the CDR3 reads CASSYQQNLNTEAFF. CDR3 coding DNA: TGCGCCAGCAGCTACCAACAGAATTTGAACACTGAAGCTTTCTTT.

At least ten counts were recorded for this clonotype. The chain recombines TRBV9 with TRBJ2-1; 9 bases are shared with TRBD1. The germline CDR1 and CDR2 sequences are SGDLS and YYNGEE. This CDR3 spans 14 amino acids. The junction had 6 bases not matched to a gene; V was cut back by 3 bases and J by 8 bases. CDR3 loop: CASSGLQGAYEQFF. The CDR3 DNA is TGTGCCAGCAGCGGATTACAGGGGGCCTATGAGCAGTTCTTC.

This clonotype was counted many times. The CDR3 sequence is CASSLMRGPENIQYF. The CDR3 DNA follows: TGCGCCAGCAGCTTGATGAGGGGGCCGGAAAACATTCAGTACTTC. This sequence joins TRBV5-1 and TRBJ2-4; TRBD1 aligns across 7 bases. The CDR3 is made up of 15 amino acids. Trimming at V came to 1 base and at J to 5 bases, leaving 6 bases not matched to a gene. Germline V gives CDR1 SGHRS, CDR2 YFSETQ.

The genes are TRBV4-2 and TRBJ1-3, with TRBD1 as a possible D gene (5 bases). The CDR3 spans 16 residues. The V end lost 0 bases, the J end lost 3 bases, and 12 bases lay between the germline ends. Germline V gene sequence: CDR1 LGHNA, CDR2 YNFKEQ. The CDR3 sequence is CASSQDTGAGGNTIYF. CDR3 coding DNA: TGTGCCAGCAGCCAAGATACAGGTGCTGGTGGAAACACCATATATTTT.

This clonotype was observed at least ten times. Here the CDR3 DNA reads TGTGCCAGCAGTGAGCCGGGACAGGGCACAGATACGCAGTATTTT. Amino acids: CASSEPGQGTDTQYF. The chain carries TRBV28 and TRBJ2-3; 8 bases match TRBD1. The germline V gene has CDR1 MDHEN and CDR2 SYDVKM. The CDR3 sequence is 15 residues long. V lost 5 bases, J lost 1 base, and 5 bases stayed unmatched.

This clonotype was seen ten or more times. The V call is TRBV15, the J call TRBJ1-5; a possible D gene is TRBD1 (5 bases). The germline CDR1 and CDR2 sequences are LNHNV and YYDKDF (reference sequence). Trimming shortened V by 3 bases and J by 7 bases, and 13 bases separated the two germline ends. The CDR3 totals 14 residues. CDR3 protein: CATSSSQGGQPQHF. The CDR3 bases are TGTGCCACCAGCAGTAGTCAGGGCGGCCAGCCCCAGCATTTT.

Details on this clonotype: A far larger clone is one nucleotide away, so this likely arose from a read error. The CDR3 spells CASSPGQIGVDTEAFF. As DNA, the CDR3 is TGTGCCAGCAGCCCCGGACAGATTGGCGTTGACACTGAAGCTTTCTTT. This chain connects TRBV7-9 to TRBJ1-1; D perhaps matches TRBD1 (6 bases). Per germline, CDR1 SEHNR and CDR2 FQNEAQ (reference sequence). The CDR3 sequence is 16 residues long. V was pared by 5 bases and J by 3 bases, with 19 bases between.

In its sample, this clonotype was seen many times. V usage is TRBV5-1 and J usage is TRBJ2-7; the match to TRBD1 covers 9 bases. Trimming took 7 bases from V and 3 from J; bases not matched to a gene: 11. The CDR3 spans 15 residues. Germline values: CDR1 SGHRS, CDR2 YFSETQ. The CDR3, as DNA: TGCGCCAGCGGACCCGGGACAGGGTGGGACTACGAGCAGTACTTC. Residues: CASGPGTGWDYEQYF.

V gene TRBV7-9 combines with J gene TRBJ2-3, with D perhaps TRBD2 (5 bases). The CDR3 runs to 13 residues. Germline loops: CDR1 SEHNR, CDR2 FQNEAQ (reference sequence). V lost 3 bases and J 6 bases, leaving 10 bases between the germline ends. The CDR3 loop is CASSFVPGDTQYF. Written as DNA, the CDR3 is TGTGCCAGCAGCTTTGTTCCGGGGGATACGCAGTATTTT.

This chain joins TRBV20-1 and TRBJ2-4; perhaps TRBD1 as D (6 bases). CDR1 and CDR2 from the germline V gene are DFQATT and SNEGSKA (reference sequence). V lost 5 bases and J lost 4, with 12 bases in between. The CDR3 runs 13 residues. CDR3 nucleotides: TGCAGTGCTGCCCGGGACACAAAAAACATTCAGTACTTC. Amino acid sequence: CSAARDTKNIQYF.

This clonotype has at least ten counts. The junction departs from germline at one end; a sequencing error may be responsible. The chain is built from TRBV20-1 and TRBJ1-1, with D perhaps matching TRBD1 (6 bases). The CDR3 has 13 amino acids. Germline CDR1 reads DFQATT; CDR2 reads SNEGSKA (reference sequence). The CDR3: CSARVGGVVEDFF. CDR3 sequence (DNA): TGCAGTGCTAGAGTTGGGGGCGTTGTTGAAGATTTCTTT.

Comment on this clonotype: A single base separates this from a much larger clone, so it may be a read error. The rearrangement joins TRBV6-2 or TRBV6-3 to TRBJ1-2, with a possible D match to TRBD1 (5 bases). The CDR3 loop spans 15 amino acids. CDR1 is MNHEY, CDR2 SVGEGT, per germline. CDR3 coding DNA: TGTGCCAGCAGTTCCCCGGGCAGGGAGAACTATGGCTACGCCTTC. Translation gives CASSSPGRENYGYAF.

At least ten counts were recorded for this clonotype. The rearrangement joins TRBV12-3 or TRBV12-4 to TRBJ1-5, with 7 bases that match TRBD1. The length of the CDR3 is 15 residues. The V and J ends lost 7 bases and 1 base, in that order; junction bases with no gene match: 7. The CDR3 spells CASTKAGGSNQPQHF. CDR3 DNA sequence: TGTGCCAGCACAAAGGCAGGGGGGAGCAATCAGCCCCAGCATTTT.

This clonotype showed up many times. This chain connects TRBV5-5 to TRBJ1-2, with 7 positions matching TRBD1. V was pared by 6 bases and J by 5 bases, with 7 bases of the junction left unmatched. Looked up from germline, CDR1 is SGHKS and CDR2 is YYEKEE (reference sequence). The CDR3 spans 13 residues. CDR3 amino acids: CASTITTGYGYTF. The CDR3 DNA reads TGTGCCAGCACCATCACGACAGGGTATGGCTACACCTTC. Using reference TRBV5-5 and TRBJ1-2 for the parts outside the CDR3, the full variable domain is DAGVTQSPTHLIKTRGQQVTLRCSPISGHKSVSWYQQVLGQGPQFIFQYYEKEERGRGNFPDRFSARQFPNYSSELNVNALLLGDSALYLCASTITTGYGYTFGSGTRLTVV.